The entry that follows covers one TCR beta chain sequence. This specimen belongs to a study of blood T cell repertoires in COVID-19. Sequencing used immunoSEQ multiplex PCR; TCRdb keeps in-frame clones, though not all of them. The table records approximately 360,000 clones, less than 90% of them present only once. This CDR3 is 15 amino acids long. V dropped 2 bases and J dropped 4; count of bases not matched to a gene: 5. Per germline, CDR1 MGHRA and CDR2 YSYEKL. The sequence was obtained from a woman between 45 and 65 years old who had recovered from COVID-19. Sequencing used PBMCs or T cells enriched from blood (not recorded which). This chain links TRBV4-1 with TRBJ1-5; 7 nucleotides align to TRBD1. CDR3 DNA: TGCGCCAGCAGCCAAAAGGGGACAGCTAATCAGCCCCAGCATTTT. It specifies CASSQKGTANQPQHF.